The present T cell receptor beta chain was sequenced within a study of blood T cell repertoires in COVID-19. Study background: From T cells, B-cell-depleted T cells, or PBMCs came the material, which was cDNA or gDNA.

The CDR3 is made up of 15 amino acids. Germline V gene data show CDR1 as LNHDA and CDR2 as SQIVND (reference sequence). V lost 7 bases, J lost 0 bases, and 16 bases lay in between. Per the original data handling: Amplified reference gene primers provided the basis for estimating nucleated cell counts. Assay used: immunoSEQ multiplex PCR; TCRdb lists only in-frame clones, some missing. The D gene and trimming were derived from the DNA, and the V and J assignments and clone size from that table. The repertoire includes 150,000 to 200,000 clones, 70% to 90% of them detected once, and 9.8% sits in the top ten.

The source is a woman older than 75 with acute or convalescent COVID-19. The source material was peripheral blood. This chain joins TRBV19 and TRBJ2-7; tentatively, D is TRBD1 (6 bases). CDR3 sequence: CASTEGTLGSYEQYF. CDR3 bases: TGTGCCAGTACTGAAGGGACATTGGGCTCCTACGAGCAGTACTTC.